One sample yielded the 27 T cell receptor beta chains listed below, sequenced in a study of T cell changes during pregnancy in multiple sclerosis. Assay: immunoSEQ multiplex PCR; the TCRdb copy retains only in-frame clones and omits some. The repertoire has 100,000 to 150,000 clones, under 95% of them found once; the top ten carry less than 7.5%. Sequencing was performed on peripheral blood, taken before pregnancy. The receptor set was obtained from a female donor with multiple sclerosis, enrolled in a pregnancy study.

The V gene is TRBV5-5, the J gene TRBJ2-5; 15 bases fit TRBD2. The CDR3 covers 17 residues. V was clipped by 4 bases and J by 5 bases; unmatched bases: 9. Germline values: CDR1 SGHKS, CDR2 YYEKEE (reference sequence). CDR3 sequence: CASSTWTSGRAVETQYF. The DNA for the CDR3 is TGTGCCAGCAGCACGTGGACTAGCGGGAGGGCCGTCGAGACCCAGTACTTC.

The V and J genes are TRBV10-2 and TRBJ2-7, with a possible D match to TRBD2 (6 bases). V was trimmed by 3 bases and J by 1 base, leaving 10 bases between them. The germline CDR1 and CDR2 sequences are WSHSY and SAAADI. The CDR3 consists of 14 residues. The CDR3 here is CASSEAGRSYEQYF. DNA of the CDR3: TGCGCCAGCAGTGAAGCGGGCAGATCCTACGAGCAGTACTTC.

V gene TRBV5-1 combines with J gene TRBJ2-5; the match to TRBD1 covers 8 bases. The CDR3 length is 13 residues. Germline values: CDR1 SGHRS, CDR2 YFSETQ. The J segment lost 2 bases and the V segment lost 5 bases, leaving 2 bases of the junction unmatched. The CDR3 spells CASRRTGQETQYF. In DNA form, the CDR3 reads TGCGCCAGCAGACGGACAGGGCAAGAGACCCAGTACTTC. The full variable domain, in which reference TRBV5-1 and TRBJ2-5 provide the parts outside the CDR3, is KAGVTQTPRYLIKTRGQQVTLSCSPISGHRSVSWYQQTPGQGLQFLFEYFSETQRNKGNFPGRFSGRQFSNSRSEMNVSTLELGDSALYLCASRRTGQETQYFGPGTRLLVL.

This chain joins TRBV19 and TRBJ1-1, with D maybe TRBD1 (5 bases). Germline CDR1 LNHDA, CDR2 SQIVND (reference sequence). Trimming removed 1 base at V and 3 bases at J, with 9 bases between. This CDR3 region has 14 residues. The CDR3 is CASSIAQAYTEAFF. The CDR3 region has the DNA TGTGCCAGTAGTATAGCACAGGCCTACACTGAAGCTTTCTTT.

The chain uses TRBV6-5 and TRBJ2-1; TRBD2 matches at 9 bases. The CDR3 sequence is 15 residues long. Germline CDR1 reads MNHEY; CDR2 reads SVGAGI. V lost 1 base and J lost 7; bases outside the gene matches: 5. The CDR3 loop reads CASSYWREGSNEQFF. The CDR3 DNA follows: TGTGCCAGCAGTTACTGGCGGGAGGGATCGAATGAGCAGTTCTTC.

The genes are TRBV7-3 and TRBJ2-3, with D tentatively TRBD2 (7 bases). The V and J ends lost 5 bases and 5 bases respectively, with 17 bases between them. The CDR3 has 15 residues. Germline CDR1 and CDR2: SGHTA and FQGTGA. The CDR3 spells CASSPRGARKDTQYF. The CDR3 DNA reads TGTGCCAGCAGCCCCCGGGGGGCCAGAAAAGATACGCAGTATTTT. Complete variable domain (other parts from reference TRBV7-3 and TRBJ2-3): GAGVSQTPSNKVTEKGKYVELRCDPISGHTALYWYRQSLGQGPEFLIYFQGTGAADDSGLPNDRFFAVRPEGSVSTLKIQRTERGDSAVYLCASSPRGARKDTQYFGPGTRLTVL.

This sequence joins TRBV28 and TRBJ1-5; 7 nucleotides line up with TRBD1. This CDR3 comprises 15 residues. Germline V gene data show CDR1 as MDHEN and CDR2 as SYDVKM. V lost 4 bases, J lost 3 bases, and 6 bases stayed unmatched. DNA for the CDR3: TGTGCCAGCAGTTCCTCAGGGACAGACAATCAGCCCCAGCATTTT. Encoded protein: CASSSSGTDNQPQHF.

This chain uses TRBV6-9 with TRBJ2-2, with D unresolved. Trimming pared 2 bases from V and 2 bases from J, leaving 9 bases between. CDR3 length: 15 residues. The germline V gene has CDR1 MNHGY and CDR2 SVAAGI. CDR3 amino acids: CASSYTPLNTGELFF. CDR3 nucleotide sequence: TGTGCCAGCAGTTATACTCCTTTAAACACCGGGGAGCTGTTTTTT.

The rearrangement joins TRBV6-1 to TRBJ2-3; TRBD1 aligns across 10 bases. Germline CDR1 and CDR2: MNHNS and SASEGT. The CDR3 is made up of 15 amino acids. V lost 6 bases and J lost 5; bases outside the gene matches: 8. This chain's CDR3 is CASSAGTGVGDTQYF. CDR3 DNA sequence: TGTGCCAGCAGCGCCGGGACAGGGGTCGGAGATACGCAGTATTTT.

The genes are TRBV27 and TRBJ2-7; 15 bases fit TRBD2. This CDR3 has 18 residues. Looked up from germline, CDR1 is MNHEY and CDR2 is SMNVEV (reference sequence). V was pared by 8 bases and J by 2 bases, with 13 bases of the junction left unmatched. CDR3 sequence (DNA): TGTGCCAGCCGCGCCTCTGGGACTAGCGGGAGGCGCACCTACGAGCAGTACTTC. It codes for CASRASGTSGRRTYEQYF.

This chain links TRBV5-4 with TRBJ2-4, with 10 bases matching TRBD1. V shed 4 bases and J 2 bases; nucleotides not matched to a gene: 9. The CDR3 covers 17 residues. In germline, CDR1 is SGHNT, CDR2 YYREEE (reference sequence). CDR3 loop: CASSITPGQGTKNIQYF. DNA of the CDR3: TGTGCCAGCAGCATAACTCCGGGACAGGGGACCAAAAACATTCAGTACTTC.

This rearrangement joins TRBV7-2 to TRBJ2-1; TRBD2 aligns across 8 bases. The germline CDR1 and CDR2 sequences are SGHTA and FQGNSA. V was pared by 7 bases and J by 8 bases, with 13 bases of the junction left unmatched. The CDR3 spans 15 residues. DNA of the CDR3: TGTGCCAGCACTCCGGGACGGGGGGGCCCCGATGAGCAGTTCTTC. It codes for CASTPGRGGPDEQFF.

This chain connects TRBV19 to TRBJ2-2, with a possible D match to TRBD1 (6 bases). CDR3 size: 15 residues. V shed 3 bases and J shed 4 bases, with 12 bases lying between them. Per germline, CDR1 LNHDA and CDR2 SQIVND (reference sequence). CDR3 in DNA: TGTGCCAGTAGTATCAAACAGGGAATCACCGGGGAGCTGTTTTTT. It translates to CASSIKQGITGELFF. Complete variable domain (other parts from reference TRBV19 and TRBJ2-2): DGGITQSPKYLFRKEGQNVTLSCEQNLNHDAMYWYRQDPGQGLRLIYYSQIVNDFQKGDIAEGYSVSREKKESFPLTVTSAQKNPTAFYLCASSIKQGITGELFFGEGSRLTVL.

This clone was seen once. This rearrangement joins TRBV30 to TRBJ1-1, with a weak D call TRBD1 (6 bases). The CDR3 spans 13 residues. V gave up 5 bases and J gave up 6 bases, with 16 bases separating them. Germline loops: CDR1 GTSNPN, CDR2 SVGIG (reference sequence). The CDR3 region has the DNA TGTGCCTGGTGGGCGGGCAGGGGCGCTGAAGCTTTCTTT. It yields the protein CAWWAGRGAEAFF.

The chain carries TRBV7-9 and TRBJ1-2; 7 bases fit TRBD1. Per germline, CDR1 SEHNR and CDR2 FQNEAQ (reference sequence). V dropped 5 bases and J dropped 5; count of bases not matched to a gene: 14. The CDR3 runs 16 residues. This CDR3 is CASSRSGALTGYGYTF. CDR3 DNA sequence: TGTGCCAGCAGCCGTAGTGGGGCGCTGACAGGGTATGGCTACACCTTC.

V usage is TRBV28 and J usage is TRBJ1-6; TRBD1 might be the D (5 bases). V lost 5 bases and J 4 bases, leaving 15 bases between the germline ends. This CDR3 spans 16 amino acids. The germline gives CDR1 MDHEN, CDR2 SYDVKM. CDR3 nucleotides: TGTGCCAGCAGTGACCCGACAGTTGGTTATAATTCACCCCTCCACTTT. As protein: CASSDPTVGYNSPLHF. Drawing the rest from reference TRBV28 and TRBJ1-6, the complete variable domain is DVKVTQSSRYLVKRTGEKVFLECVQDMDHENMFWYRQDPGLGLRLIYFSYDVKMKEKGDIPEGYSVSREKKERFSLILESASTNQTSMYLCASSDPTVGYNSPLHFGNGTRLTVT.

The genes are TRBV7-2 and TRBJ2-7; a possible D gene is TRBD2 (5 bases). V was shortened by 0 bases and J by 2 bases, with 17 bases between the two germline ends. The CDR3 runs to 17 residues. Germline V gene sequence: CDR1 SGHTA, CDR2 FQGNSA. As DNA, the CDR3 is TGTGCCAGCAGCTTAGCGCGGGTAGGGTTACTTGCCTACGAGCAGTACTTC. It translates to CASSLARVGLLAYEQYF.

The V call is TRBV30, the J call TRBJ1-3; D is ambiguous. Trimming took off 1 base at V and 0 bases at J, with 10 bases between the two ends. Germline V gene data show CDR1 as GTSNPN and CDR2 as SVGIG (reference sequence). CDR3 length: 15 residues. CDR3: CAWSGGLNSGNTIYF. The CDR3 region has the DNA TGTGCCTGGAGTGGCGGGCTCAACTCTGGAAACACCATATATTTT. The entire variable domain, with the rest obtained from reference TRBV30 and TRBJ1-3, is as follows: SQTIHQWPATLVQPVGSPLSLECTVEGTSNPNLYWYRQAAGRGLQLLFYSVGIGQISSEVPQNLSASRPQDRQFILSSKKLLLSDSGFYLCAWSGGLNSGNTIYFGEGSWLTVV.

V is TRBV6-1 and J is TRBJ2-7; 10 bases fit TRBD1. This CDR3 is 13 amino acids long. Germline trimming cut 5 bases from V and 3 bases from J; bases unmatched to any gene: 1. Germline CDR1 reads MNHNS; CDR2 reads SASEGT. Written as DNA, the CDR3 is TGTGCCAGCAGTTGGACAGGGGGCTACGAGCAGTACTTC. Its translation is CASSWTGGYEQYF.

The CDR3, as DNA: TGCGCCAGCAGCTCCGATCGACAGGGAACCCTGTTTTTT. Protein sequence: CASSSDRQGTLFF. The chain uses TRBV5-1 and TRBJ1-4; TRBD1 matches at 7 bases. The germline V gene encodes CDR1 SGHRS and CDR2 YFSETQ. The CDR3 contains 13 residues. V shed 3 bases and J 14 bases; nucleotides not matched to a gene: 10.

This chain joins TRBV5-1 and TRBJ2-5; a weak D match, TRBD1 (5 bases). The germline CDR1 and CDR2 sequences are SGHRS and YFSETQ. V was clipped by 0 bases and J by 3 bases, with 9 bases between them. The CDR3 runs to 14 residues. In DNA, the CDR3 is TGCGCCAGCAGCTTGGAACAAGGGGAAGAGACCCAGTACTTC. Its protein product is CASSLEQGEETQYF.

V is TRBV6-1 and J is TRBJ1-1; 9 positions match TRBD1. The CDR3 is 15 amino acids. Per germline, CDR1 MNHNS and CDR2 SASEGT. V dropped 4 bases and J dropped 0; count of bases not matched to a gene: 3. The CDR3 DNA reads as TGTGCCAGCAGTGTGACAGGGGGATTGAACACTGAAGCTTTCTTT. Its protein is CASSVTGGLNTEAFF.

The CDR3 DNA follows: TGTGCCAGCACACTCGGGACACTCTACGGCTACACCTTC. Residues: CASTLGTLYGYTF. V and J are TRBV6-1 and TRBJ1-2; weak D call: TRBD1 (6 bases). The CDR3 is made up of 13 amino acids. The germline V and J ends were trimmed by 7 bases and 8 bases, with 17 bases remaining between them. Germline CDR1 and CDR2: MNHNS and SASEGT.

This rearrangement joins TRBV7-2 to TRBJ1-5, with D possibly TRBD1 on 5 matching bases. This CDR3 contains 14 residues. The V gene lost 0 bases and the J gene lost 4 bases, with 7 bases spanning the gap. The germline gives CDR1 SGHTA, CDR2 FQGNSA. The CDR3 region has the DNA TGTGCCAGCAGCTTAGCTCGGGGGAATCAGCCCCAGCATTTT. Translation: CASSLARGNQPQHF.

This chain connects TRBV6-5 to TRBJ1-6; TRBD1 might be the D (5 bases). From germline, CDR1 is MNHEY and CDR2 SVGAGI. V lost 5 bases to trimming and J lost 11 bases, with 13 bases between them. The CDR3 covers 13 residues. CDR3 in amino acids: CASSDAGGTPLHF. In nucleotides, the CDR3 is TGTGCCAGCAGTGACGCGGGGGGAACACCCCTCCACTTT.

The table lists this clone with a count of one. The CDR3 DNA sequence: TGTGCCAGCAGCTTGGAGCGGGGGGGCCCCGAGACCCAGTACTTC. This gives the protein CASSLERGGPETQYF. The chain joins TRBV5-6 to TRBJ2-5, with 10 bases matching TRBD2. This CDR3 is 15 amino acids long. CDR1 and CDR2 (germline): SGHDT, YYEEEE. The V and J ends lost 0 bases and 5 bases, in that order; junction bases with no gene match: 4.

This chain joins TRBV6-5 and TRBJ1-1; 9 nucleotides agree with TRBD1. Germline values: CDR1 MNHEY, CDR2 SVGAGI. There are 14 residues in the CDR3. V gave up 7 bases and J gave up 11 bases; unmatched junction bases: 14. For the CDR3, the DNA is TGTGCCAGCAACGACAGGGGGGGAGGACAAGTGGCTTTCTTT. Translation gives CASNDRGGGQVAFF.